This note documents a single TCR beta chain sequence. This entry belongs to a study of T cells in Graves' hyperthyroidism and ophthalmopathy. Amplification yielded TCR beta CDR3 regions, with RNA transcripts as the source. Primed by the HTBI set, a first-round RT-PCR was run on the TCR CDR3. TCRdb used MiXCR to reprocess the multiplex PCR reads, holding one entry per CDR3 protein. The sample holds more than 300,000 distinct CDR3 sequences, approximately 18% seen once. The CDR3 runs 15 residues. The germline V and J ends were trimmed by 5 bases and 3 bases, with 16 bases remaining between them. The germline CDR1 and CDR2 sequences are KGHSH and LQKENI.

Sequencing input: blood. This sequence originates from a man aged 18 to 30 with Graves' ophthalmopathy. The chain joins TRBV18 to TRBJ1-1; D may be TRBD1 (5 bases). CDR3 nucleotide sequence: TGTGCCAGCTCATGGTGGGGGGATACAGACACTGAAGCTTTCTTT. Its translation: CASSWWGDTDTEAFF.